The 9 T cell receptor beta chains presented below share a single source sample, sequenced in a study of blood T cells in healthy people across ages. Alongside a J-beta primer mix, a sample-barcoded 5' primer served in a second PCR lasting about 7 to 11 cycles. TCRdb re-derived calls from the 5' RACE reads in MiXCR, one entry per CDR3 protein. The data show about 1.4 million distinct CDR3 sequences, 59% seen once. Material: blood. The receptors here all came from a man aged 18 to 29 in good health.

This clonotype was seen a single time. One junction end disagrees with the germline gene, perhaps due to a read error. The rearrangement joins TRBV12-3 or TRBV12-4 to TRBJ2-1; a weak D match, TRBD1 (5 bases). The CDR3 contains 14 residues. Here the CDR3 reads CASSLVLGVNERFF. The DNA for the CDR3 is TGTGCCAGCAGTTTAGTGCTAGGGGTAAATGAGCGGTTCTTC.

The V and J genes are TRBV25-1 and TRBJ1-2; D is unresolved. V gave up 3 bases and J gave up 7 bases, with 15 bases separating them. This CDR3 region has 14 residues. The germline V gene has CDR1 MGHDK and CDR2 SYGVNS. The CDR3 DNA reads TGTGCCAGCAGTGACCCTTCCGACGGGTCTGGCTACACCTTC. This translates into CASSDPSDGSGYTF.

J is TRBJ2-5 and V is TRBV6-1, with 9 nucleotides matching TRBD1. The DNA end lines up better with TRBJ2-7; the J call may be wrong. The CDR3 sequence is 17 residues long. Germline values: CDR1 MNHNS, CDR2 SASEGT. CDR3 sequence (DNA): TGTGCCAGCCGCCCCGGGACAGGGAAAGGGTATTGGGACGAGCAGTACTTC. Its translation: CASRPGTGKGYWDEQYF.

This clonotype was observed a single time. The chain uses TRBV27 and TRBJ2-7; D unresolved. The germline V gene encodes CDR1 MNHEY and CDR2 SMNVEV (reference sequence). Trimming left V 6 bases short and J 2 bases short, with 17 bases between. This CDR3 region has 15 residues. The CDR3 protein is CASSPSRYRPYEQYF. The CDR3 bases are TGTGCCAGCAGCCCCAGCCGCTACCGCCCCTACGAGCAGTACTTC.

In its sample, this clonotype was seen a few times. The DNA for the CDR3 is TGTGCCAGCCGACTCCGTCAGGGCGAGGCTAGCACAGATACGCAGTATTTT. The encoded protein is CASRLRQGEASTDTQYF. V gene TRBV4-2 combines with J gene TRBJ2-3; TRBD1 is a possible D gene (5 bases). Germline CDR1 and CDR2: LGHNA and YNFKEQ. CDR3 length: 17 residues. V was shortened by 8 bases and J by 0 bases, with 21 bases between the two germline ends.

The chain uses TRBV29-1 and TRBJ2-1; 13 bases map to TRBD2. Trimming took 5 bases from V and 8 from J; bases not matched to a gene: 6. The germline V gene encodes CDR1 SQVTM and CDR2 ANQGSEA. The CDR3 has 14 residues. The CDR3 is CSVPGLAGWDEQFF. As DNA, the CDR3 is TGCAGCGTTCCGGGACTAGCGGGATGGGATGAGCAGTTCTTC.

The table lists this clonotype with a few counts. The chain combines TRBV7-9 with TRBJ2-7; D ambiguous. Germline assignment: CDR1 SEHNR and CDR2 FQNEAQ (reference sequence). The CDR3 is made up of 13 amino acids. The V and J ends lost 6 bases and 0 bases respectively, with 9 bases between them. The CDR3 DNA reads TGTGCCAGCAGGTCAGACACCTCCTACGAGCAGTACTTC. As protein: CASRSDTSYEQYF.

The chain joins TRBV10-3 to TRBJ2-5, with D unresolved. The CDR3 contains 10 residues. CDR1 is ENHRY, CDR2 SYGVKD, per germline. Deletions cut 9 bases from V and 2 bases from J, with 4 bases between. The CDR3 sequence is CAMGQETQYF. The CDR3 DNA reads as TGTGCCATGGGACAAGAGACCCAGTACTTC.

V gene TRBV27 combines with J gene TRBJ2-2; 8 nucleotides align to TRBD1. After removal of 6 bases from V and 8 bases from J, the junction contained 14 bases not matched to a gene. Germline V gene data show CDR1 as MNHEY and CDR2 as SMNVEV (reference sequence). This CDR3 is built from 16 residues. CDR3 region: CASSAGTGFGTGELFF. In DNA form, the CDR3 reads TGTGCCAGCAGCGCCGGGACAGGCTTTGGGACTGGGGAGCTGTTTTTT.